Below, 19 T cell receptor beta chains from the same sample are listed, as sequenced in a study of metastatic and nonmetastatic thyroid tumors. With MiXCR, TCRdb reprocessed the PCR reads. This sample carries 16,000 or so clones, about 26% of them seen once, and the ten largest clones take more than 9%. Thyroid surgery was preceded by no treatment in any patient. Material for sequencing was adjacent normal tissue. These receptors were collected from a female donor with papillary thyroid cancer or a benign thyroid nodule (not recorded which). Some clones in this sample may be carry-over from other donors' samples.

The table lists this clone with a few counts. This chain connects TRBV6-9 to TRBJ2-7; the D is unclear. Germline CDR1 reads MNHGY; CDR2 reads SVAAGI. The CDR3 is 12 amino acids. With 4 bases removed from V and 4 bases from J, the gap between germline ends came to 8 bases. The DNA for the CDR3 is TGTGCCAGCAGTTCTGGAGCATACGAGCAGTACTTC. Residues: CASSSGAYEQYF.

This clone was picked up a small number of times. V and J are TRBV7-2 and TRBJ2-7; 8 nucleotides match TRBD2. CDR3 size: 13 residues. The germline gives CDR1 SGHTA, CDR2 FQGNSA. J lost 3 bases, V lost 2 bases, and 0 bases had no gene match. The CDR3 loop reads CASSLSGGYEQYF. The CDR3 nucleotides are TGTGCCAGCAGCTTAAGCGGGGGCTACGAGCAGTACTTC. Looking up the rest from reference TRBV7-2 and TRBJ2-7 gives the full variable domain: GAGVSQSPSNKVTEKGKDVELRCDPISGHTALYWYRQSLGQGLEFLIYFQGNSAPDKSGLPSDRFSAERTGGSVSTLTIQRTQQEDSAVYLCASSLSGGYEQYFGPGTRLTVT.

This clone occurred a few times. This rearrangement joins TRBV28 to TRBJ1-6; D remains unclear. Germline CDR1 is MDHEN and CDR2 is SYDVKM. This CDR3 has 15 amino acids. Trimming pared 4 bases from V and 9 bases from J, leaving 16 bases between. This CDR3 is CASSSLDGSSSPLHF. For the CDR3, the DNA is TGTGCCAGCAGTTCTTTGGACGGGAGCTCTTCACCCCTCCACTTT.

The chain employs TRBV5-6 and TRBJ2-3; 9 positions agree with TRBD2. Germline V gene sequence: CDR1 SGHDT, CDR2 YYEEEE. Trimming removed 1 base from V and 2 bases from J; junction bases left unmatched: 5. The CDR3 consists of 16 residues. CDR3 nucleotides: TGTGCCAGCAGCTTGAAGGGACTAGCCCTCACAGATACGCAGTATTTT. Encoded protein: CASSLKGLALTDTQYF.

The CDR3: CASSLGDRAYNEQFF. The CDR3 DNA reads TGTGCCAGCAGCTTGGGGGACAGGGCCTACAATGAGCAGTTCTTC. This chain joins TRBV5-6 and TRBJ2-1; 9 bases are a match to TRBD1. The CDR3 length is 15 residues. Germline V CDR1 and CDR2: SGHDT, YYEEEE. The trim removed 0 bases at V and 2 bases at J, leaving 0 bases unmatched.

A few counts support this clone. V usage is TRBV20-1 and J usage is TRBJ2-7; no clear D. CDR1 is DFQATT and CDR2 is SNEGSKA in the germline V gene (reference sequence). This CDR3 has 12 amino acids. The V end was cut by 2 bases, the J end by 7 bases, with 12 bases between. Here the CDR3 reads CSARYNGLEQYF. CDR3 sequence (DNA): TGCAGTGCTAGATATAATGGCTTAGAGCAGTACTTC.

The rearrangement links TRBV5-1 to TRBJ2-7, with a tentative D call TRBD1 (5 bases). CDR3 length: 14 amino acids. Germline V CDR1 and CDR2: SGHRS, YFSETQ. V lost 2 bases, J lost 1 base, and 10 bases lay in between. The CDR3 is CASSFGHGSYEQYF. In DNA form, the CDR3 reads TGCGCCAGCAGCTTTGGACACGGTTCCTACGAGCAGTACTTC.

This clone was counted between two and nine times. The DNA for the CDR3 is TGTGCCAGCAGTGAAAGTCGGGGGAGCCAGAGCGGCTACACCTTC. Protein product: CASSESRGSQSGYTF. J is TRBJ1-2 and V is TRBV6-4; tentative D call: TRBD1 (5 bases). This CDR3 is built from 15 residues. The germline gives CDR1 MRHNA, CDR2 SNTAGT. V shed 3 bases and J shed 8 bases, with 19 bases lying between them.

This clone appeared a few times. This chain's CDR3 is CASRGQGGDTQYF. CDR3 nucleotides: TGTGCCAGTAGAGGACAGGGAGGAGATACGCAGTATTTT. J is TRBJ2-3 and V is TRBV19; 8 bases fit TRBD1. The CDR3 is made up of 13 amino acids. CDR1 and CDR2 (germline): LNHDA, SQIVND (reference sequence). The V and J ends lost 6 bases and 5 bases, in that order; junction bases with no gene match: 4.

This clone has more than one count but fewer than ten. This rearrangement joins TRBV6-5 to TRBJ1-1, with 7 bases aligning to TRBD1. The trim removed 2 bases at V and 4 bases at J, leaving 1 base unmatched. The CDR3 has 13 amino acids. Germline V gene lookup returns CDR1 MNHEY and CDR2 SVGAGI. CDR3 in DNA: TGTGCCAGCAGTTACGGACAGGTCACTGAAGCTTTCTTT. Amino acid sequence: CASSYGQVTEAFF.

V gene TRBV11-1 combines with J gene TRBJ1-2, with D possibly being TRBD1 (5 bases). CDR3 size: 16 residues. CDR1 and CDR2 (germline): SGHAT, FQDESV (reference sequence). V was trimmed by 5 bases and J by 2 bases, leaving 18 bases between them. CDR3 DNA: TGTGCCAGCAGCCCCGGGGGGAGAGGGAGAAACTATGGCTACACCTTC. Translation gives CASSPGGRGRNYGYTF. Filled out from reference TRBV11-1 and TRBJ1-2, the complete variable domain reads EAEVAQSPRYKITEKSQAVAFWCDPISGHATLYWYRQILGQGPELLVQFQDESVVDDSQLPKDRFSAERLKGVDSTLKIQPAELGDSAMYLCASSPGGRGRNYGYTFGSGTRLTVV.

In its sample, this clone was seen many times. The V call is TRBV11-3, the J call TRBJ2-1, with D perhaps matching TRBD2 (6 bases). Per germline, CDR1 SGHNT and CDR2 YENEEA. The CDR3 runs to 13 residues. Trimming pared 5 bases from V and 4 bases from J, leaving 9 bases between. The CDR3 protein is CASSPGLYNEQFF. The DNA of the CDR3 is TGTGCCAGCAGCCCGGGACTGTACAATGAGCAGTTCTTC. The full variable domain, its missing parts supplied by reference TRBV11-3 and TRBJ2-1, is EAGVVQSPRYKIIEKKQPVAFWCNPISGHNTLYWYLQNLGQGPELLIRYENEEAVDDSQLPKDRFSAERLKGVDSTLKIQPAELGDSAVYLCASSPGLYNEQFFGPGTRLTVL.

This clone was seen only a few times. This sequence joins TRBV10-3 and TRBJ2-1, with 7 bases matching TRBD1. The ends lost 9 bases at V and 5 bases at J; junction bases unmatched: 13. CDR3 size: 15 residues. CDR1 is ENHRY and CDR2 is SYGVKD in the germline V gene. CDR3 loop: CAIRAPRQGDNEQFF. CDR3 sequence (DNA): TGTGCCATTCGGGCACCGCGACAGGGAGACAATGAGCAGTTCTTC.

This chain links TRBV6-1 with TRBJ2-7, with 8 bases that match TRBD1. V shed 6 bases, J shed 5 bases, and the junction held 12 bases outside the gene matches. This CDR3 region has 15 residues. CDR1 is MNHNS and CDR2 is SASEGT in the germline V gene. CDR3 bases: TGTGCCAGCAGCCCCGACAGGGGTAAATCTAACGAGCAGTACGTC. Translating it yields CASSPDRGKSNEQYV.

As DNA, the CDR3 is TGCGCCAGCAGTGAAGGGGGGACACTGTCCTACGAGCAGTACTTC. The encoded protein is CASSEGGTLSYEQYF. The chain is built from TRBV10-1 and TRBJ2-7, with D possibly called TRBD1 or TRBD2 (6 bases each). Germline lookup yields CDR1 WNHNN and CDR2 SYGVQD (reference sequence). There are 15 residues in the CDR3. V was pared by 3 bases and J by 1 base, with 13 bases between.

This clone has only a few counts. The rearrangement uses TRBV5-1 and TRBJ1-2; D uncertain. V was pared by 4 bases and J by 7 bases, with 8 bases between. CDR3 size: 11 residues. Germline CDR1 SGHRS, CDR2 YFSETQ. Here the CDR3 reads CASSGGRGYTF. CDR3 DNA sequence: TGCGCCAGCAGCGGCGGACGTGGCTACACCTTC. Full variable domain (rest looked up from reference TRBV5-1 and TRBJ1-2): KAGVTQTPRYLIKTRGQQVTLSCSPISGHRSVSWYQQTPGQGLQFLFEYFSETQRNKGNFPGRFSGRQFSNSRSEMNVSTLELGDSALYLCASSGGRGYTFGSGTRLTVV.

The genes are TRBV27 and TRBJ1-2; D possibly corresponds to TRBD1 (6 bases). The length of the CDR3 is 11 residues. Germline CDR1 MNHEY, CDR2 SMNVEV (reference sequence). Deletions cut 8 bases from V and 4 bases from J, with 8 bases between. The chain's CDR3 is CASGQRYGYTF. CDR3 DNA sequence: TGTGCCAGCGGACAGCGCTATGGCTACACCTTC.

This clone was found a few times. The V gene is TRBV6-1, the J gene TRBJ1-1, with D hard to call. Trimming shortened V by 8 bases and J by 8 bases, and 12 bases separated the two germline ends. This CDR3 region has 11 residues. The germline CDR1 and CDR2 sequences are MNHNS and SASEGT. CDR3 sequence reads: CASAEEGEAFF. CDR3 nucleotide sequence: TGTGCCAGCGCGGAGGAGGGAGAAGCTTTCTTT.

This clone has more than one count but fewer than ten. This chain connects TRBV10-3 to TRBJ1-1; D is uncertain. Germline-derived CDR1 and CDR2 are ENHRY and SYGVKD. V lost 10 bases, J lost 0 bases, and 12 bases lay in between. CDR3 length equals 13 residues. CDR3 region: CATRWALNTEAFF. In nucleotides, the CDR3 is TGTGCCACCCGGTGGGCATTGAACACTGAAGCTTTCTTT.